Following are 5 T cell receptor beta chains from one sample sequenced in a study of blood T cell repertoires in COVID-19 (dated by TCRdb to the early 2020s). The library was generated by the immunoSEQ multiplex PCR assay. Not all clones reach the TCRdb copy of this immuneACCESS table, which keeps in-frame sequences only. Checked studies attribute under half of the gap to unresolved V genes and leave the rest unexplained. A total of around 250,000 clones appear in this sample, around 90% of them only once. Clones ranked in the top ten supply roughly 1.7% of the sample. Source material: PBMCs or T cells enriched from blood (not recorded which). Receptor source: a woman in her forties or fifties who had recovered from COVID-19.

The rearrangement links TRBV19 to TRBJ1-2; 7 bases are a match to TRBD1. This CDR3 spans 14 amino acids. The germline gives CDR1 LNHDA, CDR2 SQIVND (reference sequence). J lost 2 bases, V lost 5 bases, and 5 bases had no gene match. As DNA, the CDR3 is TGTGCCAGTAGTCAGACAGGGTTCAACTATGGCTACACCTTC. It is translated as CASSQTGFNYGYTF.

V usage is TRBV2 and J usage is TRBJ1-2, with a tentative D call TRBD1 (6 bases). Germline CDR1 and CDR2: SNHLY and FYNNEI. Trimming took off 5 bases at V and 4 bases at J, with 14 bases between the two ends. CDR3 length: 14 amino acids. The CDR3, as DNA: TGTGCCAGCAGTTTTTCAGGGGTCCGCTATGGCTACACCTTC. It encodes CASSFSGVRYGYTF.

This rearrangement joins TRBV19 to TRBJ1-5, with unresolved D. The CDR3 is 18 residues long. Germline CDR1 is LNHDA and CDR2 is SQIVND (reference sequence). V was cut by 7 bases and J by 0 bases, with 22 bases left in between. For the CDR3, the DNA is TGTGCCAGTACCTTCCGTCCCGGGGTGCCCCATAGCAATCAGCCCCAGCATTTT. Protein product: CASTFRPGVPHSNQPQHF.

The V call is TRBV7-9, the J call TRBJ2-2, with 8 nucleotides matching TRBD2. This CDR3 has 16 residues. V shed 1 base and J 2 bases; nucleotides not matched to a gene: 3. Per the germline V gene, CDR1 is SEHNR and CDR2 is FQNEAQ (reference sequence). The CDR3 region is CASSLGAGGNTGELFF. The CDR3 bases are TGTGCCAGCAGCTTAGGGGCGGGAGGCAACACCGGGGAGCTGTTTTTT.

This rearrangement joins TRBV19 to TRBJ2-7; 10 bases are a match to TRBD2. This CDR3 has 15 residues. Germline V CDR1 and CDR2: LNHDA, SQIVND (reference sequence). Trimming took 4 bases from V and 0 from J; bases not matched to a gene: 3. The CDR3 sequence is CASSKTSGISYEQYF. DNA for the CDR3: TGTGCCAGTAGTAAAACTAGCGGGATCTCCTACGAGCAGTACTTC.